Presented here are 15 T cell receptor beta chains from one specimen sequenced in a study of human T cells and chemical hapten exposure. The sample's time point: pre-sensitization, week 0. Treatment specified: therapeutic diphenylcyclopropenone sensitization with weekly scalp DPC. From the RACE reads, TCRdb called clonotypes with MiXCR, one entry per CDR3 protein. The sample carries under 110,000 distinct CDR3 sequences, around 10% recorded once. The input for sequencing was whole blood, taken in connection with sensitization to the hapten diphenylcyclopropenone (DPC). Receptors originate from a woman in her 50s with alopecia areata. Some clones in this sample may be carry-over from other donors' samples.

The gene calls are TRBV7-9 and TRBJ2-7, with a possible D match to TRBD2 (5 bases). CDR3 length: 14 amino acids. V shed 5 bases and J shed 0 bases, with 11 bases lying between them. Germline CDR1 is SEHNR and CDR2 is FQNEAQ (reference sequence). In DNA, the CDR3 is TGTGCCAGCAGCCACATTGGGAGCTCCTACGAGCAGTACTTC. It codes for CASSHIGSSYEQYF. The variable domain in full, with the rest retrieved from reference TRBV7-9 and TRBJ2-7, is DTGVSQNPRHKITKRGQNVTFRCDPISEHNRLYWYRQTLGQGPEFLTYFQNEAQLEKSRLLSDRFSAERPKGSFSTLEIQRTEQGDSAMYLCASSHIGSSYEQYFGPGTRLTVT.

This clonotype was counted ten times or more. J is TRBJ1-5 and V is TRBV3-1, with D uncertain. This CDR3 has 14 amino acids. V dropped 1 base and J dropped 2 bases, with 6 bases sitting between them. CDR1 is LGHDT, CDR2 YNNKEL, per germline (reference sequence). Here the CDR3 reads CASSQAVGNQPQHF. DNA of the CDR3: TGTGCCAGCAGCCAAGCAGTAGGCAATCAGCCCCAGCATTTT. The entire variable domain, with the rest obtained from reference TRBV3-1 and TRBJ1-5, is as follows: DTAVSQTPKYLVTQMGNDKSIKCEQNLGHDTMYWYKQDSKKFLKIMFSYNNKELIINETVPNRFSPKSPDKAHLNLHINSLELGDSAVYFCASSQAVGNQPQHFGDGTRLSIL.

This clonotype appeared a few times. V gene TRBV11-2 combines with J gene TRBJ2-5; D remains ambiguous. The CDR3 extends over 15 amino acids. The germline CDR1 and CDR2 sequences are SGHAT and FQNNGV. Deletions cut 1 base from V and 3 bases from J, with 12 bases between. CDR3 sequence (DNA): TGTGCCAGCAGCTTAGGCGTAGAAACCGAAGAGACCCAGTACTTC. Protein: CASSLGVETEETQYF.

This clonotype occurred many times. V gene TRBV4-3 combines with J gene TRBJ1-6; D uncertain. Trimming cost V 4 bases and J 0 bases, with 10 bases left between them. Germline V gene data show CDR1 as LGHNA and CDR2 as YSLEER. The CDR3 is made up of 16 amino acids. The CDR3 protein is CASSPAGSSYNSPLHF. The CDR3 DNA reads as TGCGCCAGCAGCCCTGCCGGGAGCTCCTATAATTCACCCCTCCACTTT.

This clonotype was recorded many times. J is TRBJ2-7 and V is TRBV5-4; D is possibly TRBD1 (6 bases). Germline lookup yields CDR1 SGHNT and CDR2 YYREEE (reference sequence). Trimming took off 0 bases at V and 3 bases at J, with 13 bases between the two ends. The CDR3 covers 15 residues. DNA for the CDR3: TGTGCCAGCAGCTTGGGGGGGCGCGCTGACTACGAGCAGTACTTC. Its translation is CASSLGGRADYEQYF.

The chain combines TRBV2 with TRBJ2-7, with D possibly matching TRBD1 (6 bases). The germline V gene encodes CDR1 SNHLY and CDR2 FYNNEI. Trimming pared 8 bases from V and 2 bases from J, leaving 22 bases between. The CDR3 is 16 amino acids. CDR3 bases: TGTGCCAGCCAAACACACCGGGACAACCCGCCCTACGAGCAGTACTTC. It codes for CASQTHRDNPPYEQYF.

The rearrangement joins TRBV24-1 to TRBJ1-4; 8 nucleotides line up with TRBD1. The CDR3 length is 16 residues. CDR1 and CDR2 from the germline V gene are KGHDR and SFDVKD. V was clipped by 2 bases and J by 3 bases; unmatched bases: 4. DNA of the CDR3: TGTGCCACCAGTGATTCGACAGGGGTGGCTAATGAAAAACTGTTTTTT. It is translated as CATSDSTGVANEKLFF.

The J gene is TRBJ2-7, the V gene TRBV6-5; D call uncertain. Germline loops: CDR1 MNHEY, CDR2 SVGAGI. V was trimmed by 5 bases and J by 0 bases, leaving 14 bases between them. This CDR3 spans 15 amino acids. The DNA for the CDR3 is TGTGCCAGCAGTCCCGACTGGGGTCCCTCCTACGAGCAGTACTTC. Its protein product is CASSPDWGPSYEQYF.

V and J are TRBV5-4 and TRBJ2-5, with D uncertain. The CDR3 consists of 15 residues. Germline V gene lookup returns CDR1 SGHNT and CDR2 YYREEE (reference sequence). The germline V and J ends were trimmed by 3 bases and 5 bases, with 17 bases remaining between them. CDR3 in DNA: TGTGCCAGCAGCTCGCAACTGGGGATGGGGGAGACCCAGTACTTC. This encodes CASSSQLGMGETQYF.

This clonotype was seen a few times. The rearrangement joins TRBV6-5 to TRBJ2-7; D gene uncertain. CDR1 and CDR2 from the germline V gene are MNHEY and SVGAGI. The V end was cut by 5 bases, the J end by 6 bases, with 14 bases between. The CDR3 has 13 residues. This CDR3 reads CASSRRRPGEQYF. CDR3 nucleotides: TGTGCCAGCAGTCGACGCCGTCCGGGCGAGCAGTACTTC.

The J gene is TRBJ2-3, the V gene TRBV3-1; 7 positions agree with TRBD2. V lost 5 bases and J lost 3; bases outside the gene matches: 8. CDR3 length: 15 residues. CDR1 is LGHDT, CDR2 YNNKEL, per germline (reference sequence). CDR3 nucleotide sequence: TGTGCCAGCAGCTTTGCGGGAGAGGGGACAGATACGCAGTATTTT. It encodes CASSFAGEGTDTQYF.

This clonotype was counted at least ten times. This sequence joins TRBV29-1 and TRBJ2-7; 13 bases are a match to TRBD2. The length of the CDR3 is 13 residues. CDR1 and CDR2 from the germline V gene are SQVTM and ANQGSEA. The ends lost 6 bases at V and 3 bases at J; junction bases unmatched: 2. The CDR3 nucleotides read TGCAGCGTGTGGACTAGCGGGGGCTACGAGCAGTACTTC. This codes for CSVWTSGGYEQYF.

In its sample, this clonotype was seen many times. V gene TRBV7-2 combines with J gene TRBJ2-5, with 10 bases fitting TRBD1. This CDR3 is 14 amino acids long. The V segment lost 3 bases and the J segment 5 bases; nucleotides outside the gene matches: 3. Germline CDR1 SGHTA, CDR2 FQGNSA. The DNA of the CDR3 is TGTGCCAGCAGCTTGGACAGGGGGGGCGAGACCCAGTACTTC. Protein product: CASSLDRGGETQYF.

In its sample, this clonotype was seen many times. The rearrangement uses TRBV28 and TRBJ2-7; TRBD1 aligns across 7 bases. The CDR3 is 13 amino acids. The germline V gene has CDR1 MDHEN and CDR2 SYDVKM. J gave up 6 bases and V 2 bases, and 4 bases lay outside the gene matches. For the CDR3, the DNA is TGTGCCAGCAGTTTACTGACAGGGCGCGAGCAGTACTTC. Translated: CASSLLTGREQYF.

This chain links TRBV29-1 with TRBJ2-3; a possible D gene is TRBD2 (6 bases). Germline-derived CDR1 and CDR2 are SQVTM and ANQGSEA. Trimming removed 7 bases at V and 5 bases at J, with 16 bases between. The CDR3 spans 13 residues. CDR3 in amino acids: CSAGGRVGDTQYF. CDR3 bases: TGCAGCGCCGGAGGGAGAGTCGGAGATACGCAGTATTTT.